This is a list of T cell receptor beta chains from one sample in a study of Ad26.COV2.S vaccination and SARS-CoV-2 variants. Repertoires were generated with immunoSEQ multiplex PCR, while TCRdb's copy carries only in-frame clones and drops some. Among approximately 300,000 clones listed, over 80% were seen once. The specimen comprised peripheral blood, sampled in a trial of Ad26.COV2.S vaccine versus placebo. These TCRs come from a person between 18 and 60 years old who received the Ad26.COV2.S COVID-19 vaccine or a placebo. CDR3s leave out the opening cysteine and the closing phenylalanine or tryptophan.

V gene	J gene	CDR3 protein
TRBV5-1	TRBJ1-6	ASSLVQGADDSPLH
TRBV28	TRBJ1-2	ASSLFIPRAANYGYT
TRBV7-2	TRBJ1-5	ASSLGQGGGQPQH
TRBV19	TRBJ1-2	ASSETGPLGYT
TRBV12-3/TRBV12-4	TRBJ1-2	ASSFPRRYGYT
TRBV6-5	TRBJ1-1	ASGMNTEAF
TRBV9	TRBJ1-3	ASSVGDGNTIY
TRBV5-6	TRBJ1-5	ASSPYRGSQPQH
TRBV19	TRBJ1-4	ASSISAQEKLF
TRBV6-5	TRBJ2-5	ASRSTSGRKTQY
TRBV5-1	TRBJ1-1	ASSSALPGGNTEAF
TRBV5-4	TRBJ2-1	ASSRDPFGEQF
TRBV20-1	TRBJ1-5	SASPGAGQPQH
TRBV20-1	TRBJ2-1	SASVLAGIYNEQF
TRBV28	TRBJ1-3	ASEERNTIY
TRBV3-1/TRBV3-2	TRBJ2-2	ASRQNTGELF
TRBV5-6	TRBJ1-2	ASSGSSSGYGYT
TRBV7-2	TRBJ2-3	ASSLVFTDTQY
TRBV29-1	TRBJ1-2	SVEPSSYGYT
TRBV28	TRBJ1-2	ASSTPRQGLNGYT
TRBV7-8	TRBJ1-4	ASSTPGATNEKLF
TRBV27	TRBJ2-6	ASSYGYGANVLT
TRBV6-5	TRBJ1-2	ASSYPGQSDGYT
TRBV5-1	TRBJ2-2	ASSLESPNTGELF
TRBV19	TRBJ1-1	ASVLQVNTEAF
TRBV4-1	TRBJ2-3	ASSQPTGWGASTDTQY
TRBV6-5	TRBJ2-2	ASSLDRVTGELF
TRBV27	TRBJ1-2	ASSQSQGLFNYGYT
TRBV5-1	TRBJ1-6	ASSWTDAVWSPLH
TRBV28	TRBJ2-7	ASTHRTGEQY
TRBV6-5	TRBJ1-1	ASSYTRNTEAF
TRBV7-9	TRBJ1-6	ASSVDSSPLH
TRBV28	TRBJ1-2	ASSLRGGGIYGYT
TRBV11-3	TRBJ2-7	ASSLVLAGGPYEQY
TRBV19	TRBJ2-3	ASSIGQRRSGSDTQY
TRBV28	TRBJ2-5	ASSSRAGETQY
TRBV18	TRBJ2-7	ASSPTPRSYEQY
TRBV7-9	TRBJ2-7	ASSQKDRQGAKGEQY
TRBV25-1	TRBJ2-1	ASSARQGVLYNEQF
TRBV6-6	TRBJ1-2	ASRGGGEDGYT
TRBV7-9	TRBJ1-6	ASSFNPGGSPLH
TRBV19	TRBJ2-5	ASMRETQY
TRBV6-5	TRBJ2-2	ASSTGTDNTGELF
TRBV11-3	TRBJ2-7	ASSRGVFYEQY
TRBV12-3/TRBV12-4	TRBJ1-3	ASSFPQNTIY
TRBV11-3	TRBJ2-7	ASSTRQGDSYEQY
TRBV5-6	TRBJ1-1	ASSLDLGPEAF
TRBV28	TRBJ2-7	ASSSTGQGNSNIYEQY
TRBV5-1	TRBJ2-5	ASSLWATGGGMETQY
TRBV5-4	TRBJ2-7	ASSTSPPGRDEQY
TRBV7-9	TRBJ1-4	ASSYDRVSEKLF
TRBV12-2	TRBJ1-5	ASRLEEGSEGNQPQH
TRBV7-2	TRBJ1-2	ASSDRRGGRGGYT
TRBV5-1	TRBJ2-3	ASSLVRGRKTDTQY
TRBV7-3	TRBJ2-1	ASSLSGPGGTSTEQF
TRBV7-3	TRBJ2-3	ASSPLLPGGDTQY
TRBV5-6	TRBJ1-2	ASSSGSLGYT
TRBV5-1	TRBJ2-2	ASSLANRVDTGELF
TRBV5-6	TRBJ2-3	ASSLELASVGTQY
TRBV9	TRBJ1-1	ASSVATGGSTEAF